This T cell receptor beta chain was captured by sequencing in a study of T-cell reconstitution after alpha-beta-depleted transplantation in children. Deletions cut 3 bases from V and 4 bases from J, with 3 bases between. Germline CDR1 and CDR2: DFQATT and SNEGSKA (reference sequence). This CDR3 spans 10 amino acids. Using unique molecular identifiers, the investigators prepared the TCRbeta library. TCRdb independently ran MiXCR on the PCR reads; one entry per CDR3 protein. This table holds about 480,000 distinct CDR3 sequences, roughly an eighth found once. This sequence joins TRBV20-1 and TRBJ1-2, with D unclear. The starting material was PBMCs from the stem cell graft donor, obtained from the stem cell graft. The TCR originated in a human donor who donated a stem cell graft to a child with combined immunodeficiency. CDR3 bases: TGCAGTGCTAGTCCCTATGGCTACACCTTC. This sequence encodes CSASPYGYTF.